This T cell receptor (beta chain) was documented in a study of regulatory T cells. Whole-study findings and limits: Patient CD8+ T cells trended toward lower Shannon entropy than controls. Regulatory T cells showed the strongest V-J pair restriction and V/J gene skewing among patient repertoires.

The primer mix had 52 TRBV and 13 TRBJ primers. The method was immunoSEQ multiplex PCR; TCRdb's version includes in-frame clones alone and lacks a portion of them. The table lists 15,000 to 20,000 clones, 92% of them singletons. This CDR3 has 15 amino acids. The germline V gene encodes CDR1 MNHEY and CDR2 SVGAGI. The V gene lost 6 bases and the J gene lost 2 bases, with 15 bases spanning the gap. Patients, 2 to 39 years old, had expanded memory T-cell proportions. This clone was counted a single time. The target antigen is unknown. This receptor was obtained from a person between 18 and 30 years old with CD3G deficiency. Sequencing was done on a sample of CD8+ T cells sorted from blood. The gene calls are TRBV6-5 and TRBJ2-3, with TRBD1 as a possible D gene (5 bases). The CDR3, as DNA: TGTGCCAGCAGCCCCGAAGGGGCGGTCACAGATACGCAGTATTTT. Translation gives CASSPEGAVTDTQYF.